This T cell receptor beta chain is drawn from a study of T cell responses to AZD1222 COVID-19 vaccine. Sequencing used immunoSEQ multiplex PCR; TCRdb keeps in-frame clones, though not all of them. Of 130,000 or so clones in the sample, over 85% are singletons; the top ten hold approximately 0.9%. The V gene's germline CDR1 is LNHDA and CDR2 SQIVND (reference sequence). Trimming took 10 bases from V and 0 from J; bases not matched to a gene: 10. CDR3 length: 15 residues. The input for sequencing was peripheral blood, taken on day 0 of MenACWY control vaccination. The clonotype comes from an adult in good health. The chain couples TRBV19 to TRBJ2-3, with TRBD2 matching over 7 bases. CDR3: CATAGALLSTDTQYF. The CDR3 nucleotides read TGTGCCACTGCGGGAGCACTACTTAGCACAGATACGCAGTATTTT. Based on the CDR3 plus reference TRBV19 and TRBJ2-3, the full variable domain is DGGITQSPKYLFRKEGQNVTLSCEQNLNHDAMYWYRQDPGQGLRLIYYSQIVNDFQKGDIAEGYSVSREKKESFPLTVTSAQKNPTAFYLCATAGALLSTDTQYFGPGTRLTVL.